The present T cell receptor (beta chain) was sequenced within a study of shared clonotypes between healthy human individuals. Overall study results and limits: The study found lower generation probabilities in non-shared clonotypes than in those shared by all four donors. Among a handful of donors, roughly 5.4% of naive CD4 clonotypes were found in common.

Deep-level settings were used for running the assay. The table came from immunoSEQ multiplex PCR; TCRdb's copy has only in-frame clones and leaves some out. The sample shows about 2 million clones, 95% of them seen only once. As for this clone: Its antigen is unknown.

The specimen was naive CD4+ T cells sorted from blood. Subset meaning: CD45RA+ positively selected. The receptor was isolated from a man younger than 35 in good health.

CDR3 region: CASMDGFNEKLFF. The CDR3 DNA reads as TGTGCCAGCATGGACGGATTTAATGAAAAACTGTTTTTT. This chain joins TRBV2 and TRBJ1-4; no reliable D call. Deletions cut 7 bases from V and 4 bases from J, with 10 bases between. There are 13 residues in the CDR3. CDR1 SNHLY and CDR2 FYNNEI come from the germline V gene.